This entry describes one T cell receptor (beta chain). The antigen is not known. The CDR3 is 14 amino acids. Per germline, CDR1 SGHDT and CDR2 YYEEEE. Trimming cost V 0 bases and J 6 bases, with 11 bases left between them. Data came from immunoSEQ multiplex PCR; TCRdb stores just in-frame clones and leaves some out. The repertoire holds 80,000 to 100,000 clones, with under 95% as singletons. The data are from a study of OX40 agonist ivuxolimab in advanced cancers. Study-level information: Ivuxolimab is an agonistic anti-OX40 (CD134) antibody, and patients were treated with it. Antecedent anti-PD-1, anti-PD-L1 or anti-CTLA-4 therapy was permissible, with under 50% having received some.

Study conclusions and caveats: More expanded clones were found, on average, in CD8+ than in CD4+ T cells.

The chain recombines TRBV5-6 with TRBJ2-3; perhaps TRBD1 as D (6 bases). The material sequenced was CD4+ or CD8+ T cells sorted from blood, taken in a trial of the OX40 agonist ivuxolimab. The clonotype was recovered from an adult with an advanced solid tumor such as melanoma, head and neck, liver or kidney cancer. The CDR3 sequence: CASSLVGQGDTQYF. CDR3 in DNA: TGTGCCAGCAGCTTGGTGGGGCAGGGGGATACGCAGTATTTT.